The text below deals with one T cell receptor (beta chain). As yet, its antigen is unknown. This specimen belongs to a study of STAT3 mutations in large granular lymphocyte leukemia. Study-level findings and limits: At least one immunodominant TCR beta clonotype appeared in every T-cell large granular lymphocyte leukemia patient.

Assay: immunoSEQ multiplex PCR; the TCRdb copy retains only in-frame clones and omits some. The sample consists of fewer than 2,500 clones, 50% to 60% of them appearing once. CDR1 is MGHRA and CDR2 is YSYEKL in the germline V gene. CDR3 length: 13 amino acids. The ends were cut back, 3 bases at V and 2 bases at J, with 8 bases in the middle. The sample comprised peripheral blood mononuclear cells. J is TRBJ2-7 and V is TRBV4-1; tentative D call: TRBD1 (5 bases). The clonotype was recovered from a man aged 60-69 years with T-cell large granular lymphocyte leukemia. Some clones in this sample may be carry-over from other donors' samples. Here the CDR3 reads CASSQDIPYEQYF. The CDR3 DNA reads TGCGCCAGCAGCCAGGACATCCCCTACGAGCAGTACTTC.